The 17 T cell receptor beta chains below were found in one sample sequenced in a study of control samples from healthy donors and cancer patients. TCRdb's copy holds only in-frame clones and misses some; the assay was immunoSEQ multiplex PCR. The repertoire holds 150,000 to 200,000 clones, over 85% seen once, with under 8.5% in the top ten. The sample comprised blood. Every receptor here comes from a woman aged 40-49 years in good health.

V and J are TRBV7-6 and TRBJ2-5, with a weak D call TRBD2 (5 bases). Trimming stripped 0 bases from V and 3 bases from J, with 11 bases between. Germline values: CDR1 SGHVS, CDR2 FNYEAQ. This CDR3 region has 15 residues. The CDR3 sequence: CASSLAAGSEETQYF. CDR3 coding DNA: TGTGCCAGCAGCTTAGCTGCGGGTAGCGAAGAGACCCAGTACTTC.

In the case of this clone: A read error may produce the germline difference seen at one junction end. The gene calls are TRBV6-2 or TRBV6-3 and TRBJ1-1; 7 bases are shared with TRBD1. Germline V gene sequence: CDR1 MNHEY, CDR2 SVGEGT. The CDR3 is 13 amino acids. The CDR3 here is CASSRTRDSLRYF. The DNA for the CDR3 is TGTGCCAGCAGTCGTACCCGGGACAGTCTGCGATACTTT.

The rearrangement uses TRBV7-2 and TRBJ2-1, with unresolved D. Germline V lookup: CDR1 SGHTA, CDR2 FQGNSA. This CDR3 is built from 14 residues. Trimming cost V 5 bases and J 5 bases, with 13 bases left between them. The CDR3 DNA reads as TGTGCCAGCAGCCCCTGGTGGGGAAACAATGAGCAGTTCTTC. Translation gives CASSPWWGNNEQFF.

V usage is TRBV18 and J usage is TRBJ1-5; D uncertain. V lost 3 bases to trimming and J lost 0 bases, with 12 bases between them. There are 16 residues in the CDR3. Germline CDR1 is KGHSH and CDR2 is LQKENI. The CDR3 DNA sequence: TGTGCCAGCTCACCCCAGTTGGGAGCTAGCAATCAGCCCCAGCATTTT. Translation: CASSPQLGASNQPQHF.

This sequence joins TRBV6-5 and TRBJ1-4, with D maybe TRBD1 (5 bases). Germline CDR1 and CDR2: MNHEY and SVGAGI. This CDR3 is built from 16 residues. V lost 4 bases and J 6 bases, leaving 18 bases between the germline ends. The CDR3 region has the DNA TGTGCCAGCAGTTCCCCGCCCTCGTTGGGGGATGAAAAACTGTTTTTT. It codes for CASSSPPSLGDEKLFF.

This clone turned up a few times. The J gene is TRBJ1-5, the V gene TRBV6-2 or TRBV6-3; tentatively, D is TRBD1 (5 bases). V shed 2 bases and J shed 5 bases, with 7 bases lying between them. The germline gives CDR1 MNHEY, CDR2 SVGEGT. This CDR3 is built from 13 residues. The CDR3 nucleotides read TGTGCCAGCAGTTACACCAGGGATCAGCCCCAGCATTTT. Translated, it gives CASSYTRDQPQHF.

The chain uses TRBV7-9 and TRBJ1-1, with a tentative D call TRBD1 (5 bases). The CDR3 runs to 14 residues. CDR1 is SEHNR and CDR2 is FQNEAQ in the germline V gene (reference sequence). V dropped 1 base and J dropped 8 bases, with 14 bases sitting between them. The CDR3 loop is CASSLDGWGVEAFF. The CDR3 DNA is TGTGCCAGCAGCTTAGATGGGTGGGGGGTCGAAGCTTTCTTT.

The chain is built from TRBV5-1 and TRBJ2-2; no reliable D call. Germline values: CDR1 SGHRS, CDR2 YFSETQ. The CDR3 has 14 amino acids. V dropped 0 bases and J dropped 6 bases, with 9 bases sitting between them. The CDR3 coding sequence is TGCGCCAGCAGCTTGGTATGGTCTCCCGGGGAGCTGTTTTTT. This translates into CASSLVWSPGELFF.

This clone was seen a single time. The rearrangement joins TRBV4-3 to TRBJ1-1; D remains ambiguous. Germline V gives CDR1 LGHNA, CDR2 YSLEER. The CDR3 has 14 amino acids. Between the trimmed V and J ends, which lost 0 bases and 3 bases, there was a span of 8 bases. In DNA, the CDR3 is TGCGCCAGCAGCCAAGATAGGTGGGACACTGAAGCTTTCTTT. This gives the protein CASSQDRWDTEAFF.

The chain is built from TRBV5-6 and TRBJ1-5; 9 nucleotides match TRBD1. With 3 bases clipped from V and 0 bases from J, the junction kept 4 bases outside the gene matches. The germline V gene encodes CDR1 SGHDT and CDR2 YYEEEE. The CDR3 spans 16 residues. DNA of the CDR3: TGTGCCAGCAGCTGGACAGGGGCGCATAGCAATCAGCCCCAGCATTTT. Encoded protein: CASSWTGAHSNQPQHF.

The chain recombines TRBV27 with TRBJ1-6, with D possibly TRBD1 on 5 matching bases. Germline CDR1 is MNHEY and CDR2 is SMNVEV (reference sequence). The CDR3 is made up of 12 amino acids. The V and J ends lost 1 base and 11 bases respectively, with 6 bases between them. This CDR3 is CASSLLGAPLHF. In DNA, the CDR3 is TGTGCCAGCAGTTTATTGGGGGCACCCCTCCACTTT.

This chain joins TRBV4-2 and TRBJ2-5; TRBD2 matches 12 bases. V was pared by 4 bases and J by 3 bases, with 12 bases of the junction left unmatched. The CDR3 contains 18 residues. The V gene's germline CDR1 is LGHNA and CDR2 YNFKEQ. CDR3 sequence: CASSPLEASGGVKETQYF. The CDR3 nucleotides read TGTGCCAGCAGCCCCCTAGAAGCTAGCGGGGGGGTAAAAGAGACCCAGTACTTC.

V and J are TRBV6-5 and TRBJ2-1, with 7 bases aligning to TRBD2. Germline V gene data show CDR1 as MNHEY and CDR2 as SVGAGI. The CDR3 is made up of 14 amino acids. Trimming cost V 2 bases and J 5 bases; bases outside gene matches: 3. The CDR3 spells CASSYGGSHNEQFF. The CDR3 DNA follows: TGTGCCAGCAGTTACGGCGGGAGCCACAATGAGCAGTTCTTC.

The CDR3 DNA sequence: TGTGCCAGCAGCCCTGGGGGGGGCTATGGCTACACCTTC. It yields the protein CASSPGGGYGYTF. The chain links TRBV9 to TRBJ1-2, with D perhaps matching TRBD1 (5 bases). CDR3 length: 13 amino acids. Germline CDR1 and CDR2: SGDLS and YYNGEE. Trimming stripped 4 bases from V and 4 bases from J, with 11 bases between.

J is TRBJ2-1 and V is TRBV5-6, with 7 bases identical to TRBD2. From germline, CDR1 is SGHDT and CDR2 YYEEEE. This CDR3 spans 16 amino acids. Trimming cost V 4 bases and J 8 bases; bases outside gene matches: 15. The CDR3 coding sequence is TGTGCCAGCAGCAGCGGACTAGTGGGGACCTTGGATGAGCAGTTCTTC. Its translation is CASSSGLVGTLDEQFF.

The CDR3 nucleotides are TGTGCCAGTAGTATTTTTTCAACTGCGTATGGCTACACCTTC. Protein sequence: CASSIFSTAYGYTF. This chain links TRBV19 with TRBJ1-2; unclear D gene. Germline V gene sequence: CDR1 LNHDA, CDR2 SQIVND (reference sequence). The ends were cut back, 3 bases at V and 5 bases at J, with 13 bases in the middle. The length of the CDR3 is 14 residues.

This clone occurred a few times. The V and J genes are TRBV7-2 and TRBJ1-5; 8 nucleotides line up with TRBD1. CDR3 length: 16 amino acids. The germline gives CDR1 SGHTA, CDR2 FQGNSA. With 1 base clipped from V and 0 bases from J, the junction kept 2 bases outside the gene matches. The CDR3 loop is CASSLVGQVSNQPQHF. The CDR3 DNA follows: TGTGCCAGCAGCTTAGTGGGACAGGTTAGCAATCAGCCCCAGCATTTT.